Following are 20 T cell receptor beta chains from one sample sequenced in a study of blood T cell repertoires in COVID-19. Repertoires were generated with immunoSEQ multiplex PCR, while TCRdb's copy carries only in-frame clones and drops some. The data hold 200,000 to 250,000 clones, with 80% to 90% observed a single time. Input material: PBMCs or T cells enriched from blood (not recorded which). All receptors come from a man in his forties or fifties who had recovered from COVID-19.

The chain is built from TRBV30 and TRBJ2-5, with 11 bases that match TRBD2. Germline values: CDR1 GTSNPN, CDR2 SVGIG (reference sequence). This CDR3 comprises 14 residues. With 3 bases clipped from V and 5 bases from J, the junction kept 5 bases outside the gene matches. CDR3 residues: CAWRGSGRGETQYF. The CDR3 DNA is TGTGCCTGGAGAGGTAGCGGGAGGGGGGAGACCCAGTACTTC.

The gene calls are TRBV30 and TRBJ1-6, with D possibly being TRBD1 (6 bases). CDR3 length: 15 residues. With 5 bases removed from V and 8 bases from J, the gap between germline ends came to 19 bases. The V gene's germline CDR1 is GTSNPN and CDR2 SVGIG (reference sequence). CDR3: CAWGMIFSGDSPLHF. CDR3 in DNA: TGTGCCTGGGGAATGATCTTTTCAGGGGATTCACCCCTCCACTTT.

The chain combines TRBV18 with TRBJ2-1, with 10 bases fitting TRBD2. V shed 3 bases and J 6 bases; nucleotides not matched to a gene: 5. This CDR3 has 15 amino acids. The germline V gene has CDR1 KGHSH and CDR2 LQKENI. DNA for the CDR3: TGTGCCAGCTCACCCCTAGCGGGAGTATCCAATGAGCAGTTCTTC. Its protein is CASSPLAGVSNEQFF. Filled out from reference TRBV18 and TRBJ2-1, the complete variable domain reads NAGVMQNPRHLVRRRGQEARLRCSPMKGHSHVYWYRQLPEEGLKFMVYLQKENIIDESGMPKERFSAEFPKEGPSILRIQQVVRGDSAAYFCASSPLAGVSNEQFFGPGTRLTVL.

The chain joins TRBV3-1 (or the pseudogene TRBV3-2) to TRBJ2-7; maybe TRBD1 (5 bases). V lost 1 base and J 3 bases, leaving 13 bases between the germline ends. The length of the CDR3 is 15 residues. Per germline, CDR1 LGHDT and CDR2 YNNKEL (reference sequence). The CDR3 reads CASSQVGQGVYEQYF. CDR3 DNA sequence: TGTGCCAGCAGCCAAGTAGGGCAGGGTGTCTACGAGCAGTACTTC.

The J gene is TRBJ1-4, the V gene TRBV5-8; the D is unclear. The germline gives CDR1 SGHTS, CDR2 YDEGEE. The germline V and J ends were trimmed by 2 bases and 4 bases, with 9 bases remaining between them. The CDR3 runs 14 residues. CDR3 coding DNA: TGTGCCAGCAGCTTACGGGGATTTAATGAAAAACTGTTTTTT. Its translation is CASSLRGFNEKLFF.

The chain uses TRBV11-2 and TRBJ1-1; no reliable D call. The ends were cut back, 3 bases at V and 8 bases at J, with 10 bases in the middle. Germline V CDR1 and CDR2: SGHAT, FQNNGV. This CDR3 has 12 amino acids. CDR3 coding DNA: TGTGCCAGCAGCTTTAACCTTAGAGAAGCTTTCTTT. This gives the protein CASSFNLREAFF. Full variable domain (outside the CDR3, taken from reference TRBV11-2 and TRBJ1-1): EAGVAQSPRYKIIEKRQSVAFWCNPISGHATLYWYQQILGQGPKLLIQFQNNGVVDDSQLPKDRFSAERLKGVDSTLKIQPAKLEDSAVYLCASSFNLREAFFGQGTRLTVV.

In this sample, this clone turned up once. CDR3 DNA sequence: TGTGCCAGCAGCCAAGGGACAGGGGAAAATCAGCCCCAGCATTTT. This codes for CASSQGTGENQPQHF. The chain employs TRBV3-1 (or the pseudogene TRBV3-2) and TRBJ1-5; 9 positions agree with TRBD1. Trimming removed 1 base from V and 4 bases from J; junction bases left unmatched: 2. The CDR3 length is 15 residues. The V gene's germline CDR1 is LGHDT and CDR2 YNNKEL (reference sequence).

The rearrangement links TRBV19 to TRBJ2-7; 9 bases agree with TRBD1. V was clipped by 8 bases and J by 11 bases; unmatched bases: 7. Germline V lookup: CDR1 LNHDA, CDR2 SQIVND (reference sequence). The CDR3 contains 11 residues. This CDR3 is CASSRQGVKYF. Here the CDR3 DNA reads TGTGCCAGTTCCCGACAGGGGGTTAAGTACTTC. Supplemented by reference TRBV19 and TRBJ2-7, the full variable domain reads DGGITQSPKYLFRKEGQNVTLSCEQNLNHDAMYWYRQDPGQGLRLIYYSQIVNDFQKGDIAEGYSVSREKKESFPLTVTSAQKNPTAFYLCASSRQGVKYFGPGTRLTVT.

The chain couples TRBV18 to TRBJ2-1; TRBD1 matches 7 bases. Germline trimming cut 6 bases from V and 6 bases from J; bases unmatched to any gene: 5. From germline, CDR1 is KGHSH and CDR2 LQKENI. The CDR3 consists of 13 residues. CDR3 in DNA: TGTGCCAGCTCTCCGGGACAGCCCAATGAGCAGTTCTTC. It translates to CASSPGQPNEQFF.

The CDR3 DNA reads TGTGCCTGGAGTAACAGGGGATATGAGCAGTTCTTC. This translates into CAWSNRGYEQFF. This chain joins TRBV30 and TRBJ2-1, with TRBD1 identical over 7 bases. Germline V gene data show CDR1 as GTSNPN and CDR2 as SVGIG (reference sequence). The CDR3 consists of 12 residues. The trim removed 2 bases at V and 8 bases at J, leaving 3 bases unmatched.

The rearrangement uses TRBV5-4 and TRBJ1-1; a possible D gene is TRBD1 (6 bases). V lost 6 bases and J 1 base, leaving 13 bases between the germline ends. The CDR3 runs to 14 residues. Germline CDR1 and CDR2: SGHNT and YYREEE (reference sequence). CDR3 sequence: CASNVDRRNTEAFF. DNA for the CDR3: TGTGCCAGCAACGTTGACAGGAGGAACACTGAAGCTTTCTTT.

The V gene is TRBV5-1, the J gene TRBJ2-3; maybe TRBD2 (5 bases). Germline CDR1 is SGHRS and CDR2 is YFSETQ. The CDR3 sequence is 15 residues long. V was shortened by 4 bases and J by 0 bases, with 12 bases between the two germline ends. CDR3 loop: CASSRDYASTDTQYF. DNA of the CDR3: TGCGCCAGCAGCCGAGACTACGCTAGCACAGATACGCAGTATTTT.

The chain employs TRBV9 and TRBJ1-1; 7 bases match TRBD1. CDR1 and CDR2 from the germline V gene are SGDLS and YYNGEE. V gave up 0 bases and J gave up 1 base; unmatched junction bases: 9. CDR3 size: 17 residues. The CDR3 DNA sequence: TGTGCCAGCAGCGTAGGCGGCAGGGGGGCCGGGAACACTGAAGCTTTCTTT. Amino acids: CASSVGGRGAGNTEAFF. Using reference TRBV9 and TRBJ1-1 for the parts outside the CDR3, the full variable domain is DSGVTQTPKHLITATGQRVTLRCSPRSGDLSVYWYQQSLDQGLQFLIQYYNGEERAKGNILERFSAQQFPDLHSELNLSSLELGDSALYFCASSVGGRGAGNTEAFFGQGTRLTVV.

This chain joins TRBV27 and TRBJ1-2, with 8 bases that match TRBD1. The CDR3 consists of 16 residues. V trimming: 1 base; J trimming: 9 bases; junction bases outside the gene matches: 13. CDR1 is MNHEY, CDR2 SMNVEV, per germline (reference sequence). DNA for the CDR3: TGTGCCAGCAGTTTATTGGGAGACGGGACAGGTTTCCGCTACACCTTC. Its protein product is CASSLLGDGTGFRYTF.

This clone was observed once. The rearrangement links TRBV21-1 to TRBJ2-3; the DNA was not compared with TRBD1, the D call given in the table. TRBV21-1 represents a pseudogene. The CDR3 spans 15 residues. DNA of the CDR3: TGTGCCAGCAGCAAAGAACCCAGGGGCACAGATACGCAGTATTTT. Its translation: CASSKEPRGTDTQYF.

This chain connects TRBV2 to TRBJ1-1; D unclear. Germline CDR1 SNHLY, CDR2 FYNNEI. This CDR3 spans 12 amino acids. V lost 3 bases to trimming and J lost 7 bases, with 9 bases between them. CDR3 residues: CASSDTGSEAFF. DNA of the CDR3: TGTGCCAGCAGTGATACCGGTAGTGAAGCTTTCTTT. The full variable domain, in which reference TRBV2 and TRBJ1-1 provide the parts outside the CDR3, is EPEVTQTPSHQVTQMGQEVILRCVPISNHLYFYWYRQILGQKVEFLVSFYNNEISEKSEIFDDQFSVERPDGSNFTLKIRSTKLEDSAMYFCASSDTGSEAFFGQGTRLTVV.

The CDR3 here is CAWDYYSYNEQFF. CDR3 bases: TGTGCCTGGGACTACTACTCCTACAATGAGCAGTTCTTC. This chain connects TRBV30 to TRBJ2-1, with D tentatively TRBD2 (5 bases). Germline V gene lookup returns CDR1 GTSNPN and CDR2 SVGIG (reference sequence). Trimming removed 5 bases at V and 0 bases at J, with 8 bases between. The CDR3 has 13 residues.

The chain combines TRBV6-6 with TRBJ1-4, with 10 bases that match TRBD1. From germline, CDR1 is MNHNY and CDR2 SVGAGI (reference sequence). This CDR3 comprises 16 residues. Trimming at V came to 1 base and at J to 8 bases, leaving 7 bases not matched to a gene. The CDR3: CASSYLPGQGYEKLFF. CDR3 coding DNA: TGTGCCAGCAGTTACTTACCGGGACAGGGGTACGAAAAACTGTTTTTT.

The chain recombines TRBV11-2 with TRBJ1-2; 8 bases are a match to TRBD1. This CDR3 has 14 residues. Germline V gene data show CDR1 as SGHAT and CDR2 as FQNNGV. V lost 0 bases, J lost 8 bases, and 5 bases stayed unmatched. The CDR3: CASSLDLNRGGYTF. CDR3 nucleotides: TGTGCCAGCAGCTTAGACCTTAACAGGGGGGGCTACACCTTC.

The chain joins TRBV29-1 to TRBJ2-2; 8 positions match TRBD2. The CDR3 is 18 amino acids. Trimming took 1 base from V and 4 from J; bases not matched to a gene: 14. CDR1 SQVTM and CDR2 ANQGSEA come from the germline V gene. The CDR3 nucleotides read TGCAGCGTTGAAGCGGGGGGTTGGGGTAGCGGGACCACCGGGGAGCTGTTTTTT. It is translated as CSVEAGGWGSGTTGELFF.